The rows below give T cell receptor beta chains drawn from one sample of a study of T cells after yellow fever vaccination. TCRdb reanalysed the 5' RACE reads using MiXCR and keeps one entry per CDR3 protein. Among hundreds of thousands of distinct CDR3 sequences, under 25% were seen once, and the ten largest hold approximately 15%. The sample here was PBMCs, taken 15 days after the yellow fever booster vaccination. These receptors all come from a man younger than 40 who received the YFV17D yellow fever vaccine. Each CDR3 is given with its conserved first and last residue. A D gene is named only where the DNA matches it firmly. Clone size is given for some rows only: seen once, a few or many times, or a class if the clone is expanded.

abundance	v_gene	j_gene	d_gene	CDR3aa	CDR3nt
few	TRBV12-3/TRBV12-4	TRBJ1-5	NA	CASSTTVWNQPQHF	TGTGCCAGCAGTACGACAGTGTGGAATCAGCCCCAGCATTTT
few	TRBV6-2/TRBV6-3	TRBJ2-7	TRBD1	CASLRDRGDEQYF	TGTGCCAGCCTCCGGGACAGGGGAGACGAGCAGTACTTC
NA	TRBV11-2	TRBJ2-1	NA	CASSSGYISYNEQFF	TGTGCCAGCAGCTCAGGGTACATCTCCTACAATGAGCAGTTCTTC
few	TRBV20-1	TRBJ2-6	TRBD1	CSATPDRAGANVLTF	TGCAGTGCTACACCGGACAGGGCCGGGGCCAACGTCCTGACTTTC
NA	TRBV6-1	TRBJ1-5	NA	CASRPGSNQPQHF	TGTGCCAGCAGGCCGGGTAGCAATCAGCCCCAGCATTTT
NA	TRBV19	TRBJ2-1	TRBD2	CASSIEGTSGIGEQFF	TGTGCCAGTAGCATAGAAGGGACTAGCGGGATCGGAGAGCAGTTCTTC
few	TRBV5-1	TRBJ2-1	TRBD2	CASSSGTSGRAFEQFF	TGCGCCAGCAGCTCCGGGACTAGCGGGAGGGCCTTTGAGCAGTTCTTC
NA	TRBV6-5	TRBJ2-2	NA	CASSYYYPNTGELFF	TGTGCCAGCAGTTACTACTATCCGAACACCGGGGAGCTGTTTTTT
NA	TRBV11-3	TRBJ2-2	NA	CASSLGGTTNTGELFF	TGTGCCAGCAGCTTAGGGGGGACAACGAACACCGGGGAGCTGTTTTTT
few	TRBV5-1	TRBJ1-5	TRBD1	CASSSTGRGDQPQHF	TGCGCCAGCAGCTCGACAGGGCGAGGGGATCAGCCCCAGCATTTT
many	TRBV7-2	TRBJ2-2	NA	CASSLAHGSPPTGELFF	TGTGCCAGCAGCTTAGCTCACGGGAGTCCTCCCACCGGGGAGCTGTTTTTT
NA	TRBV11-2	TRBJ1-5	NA	CASSQDSHPNQPQHF	TGTGCCAGCAGCCAGGACAGCCACCCCAATCAGCCCCAGCATTTT
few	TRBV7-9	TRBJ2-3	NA	CASSFRQFSLTDTQYF	TGTGCCAGCAGCTTTCGACAGTTCTCATTAACAGATACGCAGTATTTT
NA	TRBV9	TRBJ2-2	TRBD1	CASSGRQGDLNTGELFF	TGTGCCAGCAGCGGCCGACAGGGGGACCTGAACACCGGGGAGCTGTTTTTT
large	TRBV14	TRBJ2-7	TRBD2	CASSRDYPSYEQYF	TGTGCCAGCAGCCGGGACTACCCCTCCTACGAGCAGTACTTC
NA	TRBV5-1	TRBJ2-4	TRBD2	CASSLVSGGDIQYF	TGCGCCAGCAGCTTGGTATCGGGGGGTGACATTCAGTACTTC
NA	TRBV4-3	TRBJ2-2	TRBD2	CASSQEIGAGVEGELFF	TGCGCCAGCAGCCAAGAGATAGGAGCGGGAGTTGAAGGGGAGCTGTTTTTT
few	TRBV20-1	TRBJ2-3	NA	CSVETDGRGVRTDTQYF	TGCAGTGTCGAAACCGACGGGAGAGGCGTGAGAACAGATACGCAGTATTTT
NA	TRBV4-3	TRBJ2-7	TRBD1	CASSQGRGSSYEQYF	TGCGCCAGCAGCCAAGGCAGGGGGTCCTCCTACGAGCAGTACTTC
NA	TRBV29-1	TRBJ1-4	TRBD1	CSVEGQGSTNEKLFF	TGCAGCGTTGAGGGACAGGGCTCAACTAATGAAAAACTGTTTTTT
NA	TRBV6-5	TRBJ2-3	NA	CASSYSGTRVSGTDTQYF	TGTGCCAGCAGTTACTCCGGGACAAGGGTCTCGGGCACAGATACGCAGTATTTT
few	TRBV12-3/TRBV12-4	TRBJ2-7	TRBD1	CASSPTTGGIYEQYF	TGTGCCAGCAGTCCAACGACAGGGGGGATATACGAGCAGTACTTC
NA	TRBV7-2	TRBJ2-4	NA	CASSLKGNIQYF	TGTGCCAGCAGCTTAAAGGGAAACATTCAGTACTTC
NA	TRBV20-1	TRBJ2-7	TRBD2	CSAAKSSGAYEQYF	TGCAGTGCTGCTAAATCTAGCGGCGCCTACGAGCAGTACTTC
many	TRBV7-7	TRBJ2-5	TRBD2	CASSLEAGSQETQYF	TGTGCTAGCAGCTTAGAAGCGGGGAGCCAAGAGACCCAGTACTTC
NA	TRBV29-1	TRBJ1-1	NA	CSVAWGQANTEAFF	TGCAGCGTCGCGTGGGGACAAGCGAACACTGAAGCTTTCTTT
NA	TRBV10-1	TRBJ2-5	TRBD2	CASSPGLGPWETQYF	TGCGCCAGCAGCCCCGGACTAGGACCCTGGGAGACCCAGTACTTC
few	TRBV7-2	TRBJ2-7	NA	CASSLDVGVYEQYF	TGTGCCAGCAGCTTAGATGTGGGGGTCTACGAGCAGTACTTC
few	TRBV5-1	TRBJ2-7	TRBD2	CASSRDTTSGPYEQYF	TGCGCCAGCAGCCGAGATACGACTAGCGGTCCCTACGAGCAGTACTTC
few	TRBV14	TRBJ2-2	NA	CASSPDWAGELFF	TGTGCCAGCAGCCCCGACTGGGCGGGGGAGCTGTTTTTT
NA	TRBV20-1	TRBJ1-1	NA	CSASDNSMNTEAFF	TGCAGTGCTAGTGACAACTCCATGAACACTGAAGCTTTCTTT
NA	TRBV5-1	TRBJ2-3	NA	CASSLEAETILFTDTQYF	TGCGCCAGCAGCTTGGAGGCAGAGACCATCCTCTTCACAGATACGCAGTATTTT
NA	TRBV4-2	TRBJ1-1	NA	CASSRMDVTEAFF	TGTGCCAGCAGCCGGATGGATGTTACTGAAGCTTTCTTT
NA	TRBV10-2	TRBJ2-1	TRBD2	CASSEQSSGRDNEQFF	TGCGCCAGCAGTGAGCAGAGTAGCGGGAGGGACAATGAGCAGTTCTTC
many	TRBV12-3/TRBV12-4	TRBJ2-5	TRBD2	CASREGLAGQETQYF	TGTGCCAGCAGGGAGGGACTAGCGGGACAAGAGACCCAGTACTTC
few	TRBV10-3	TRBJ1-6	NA	CAISEPDSPLHF	TGTGCCATCAGTGAGCCTGATTCACCCCTCCACTTT
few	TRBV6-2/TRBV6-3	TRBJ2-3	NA	CASSMDGLDTQYF	TGTGCCAGCAGTATGGACGGACTAGATACGCAGTATTTT
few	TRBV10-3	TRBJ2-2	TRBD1	CAISAGTGGPNTGELFF	TGTGCCATCAGCGCCGGGACAGGGGGCCCGAACACCGGGGAGCTGTTTTTT
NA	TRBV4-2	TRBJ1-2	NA	CASSQDVDSPLYGYTF	TGTGCCAGCAGCCAAGATGTGGACAGCCCACTCTATGGCTACACCTTC
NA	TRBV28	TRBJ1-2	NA	CASSERPYSYTF	TGTGCCAGCAGCGAAAGACCGTATAGCTACACCTTC
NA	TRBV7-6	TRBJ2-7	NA	CASSLYAGVNYEQYF	TGTGCCAGCAGCTTATATGCAGGGGTGAACTACGAGCAGTACTTC
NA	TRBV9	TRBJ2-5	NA	CASSPRPTVETQYF	TGTGCCAGCAGCCCCCGACCGACCGTGGAGACCCAGTACTTC
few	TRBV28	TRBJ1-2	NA	CASSWTEERLGYTF	TGTGCCAGCAGTTGGACAGAAGAGAGGCTTGGCTACACCTTC
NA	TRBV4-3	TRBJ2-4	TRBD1	CASSQQTGALAKNIQYF	TGCGCCAGCAGCCAACAAACAGGGGCTCTAGCCAAAAACATTCAGTACTTC
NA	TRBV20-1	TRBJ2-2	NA	CSATRDQATGELFF	TGCAGTGCTACAAGGGACCAAGCCACCGGGGAGCTGTTTTTT
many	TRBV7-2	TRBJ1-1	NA	CASSLVQEAFF	TGTGCCAGCAGCTTAGTCCAAGAAGCTTTCTTT
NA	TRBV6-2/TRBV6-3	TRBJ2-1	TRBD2	CASLNPSGRTLEFF	TGTGCCAGCCTTAACCCTAGCGGGAGGACCCTCGAGTTCTTC
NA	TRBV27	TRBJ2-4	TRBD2	CASSLSGGGVVQYF	TGTGCCAGCAGTTTATCCGGCGGGGGGGTAGTTCAGTACTTC
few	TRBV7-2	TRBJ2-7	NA	CASLGGGEQYF	TGTGCCAGCCTCGGGGGAGGCGAGCAGTACTTC
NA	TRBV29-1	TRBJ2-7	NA	CSVVEQGAYEQYF	TGCAGCGTTGTAGAACAGGGTGCCTACGAGCAGTACTTC
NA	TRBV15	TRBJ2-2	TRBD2	CATRLAGGPRGTGELFF	TGTGCCACGAGACTAGCGGGAGGGCCCAGGGGCACCGGGGAGCTGTTTTTT
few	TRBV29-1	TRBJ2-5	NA	CSVELLRGETQYF	TGCAGCGTTGAATTGTTACGAGGAGAGACCCAGTACTTC